A selection of T cell receptor beta chains follows, all from one sample in a study of blood T cell repertoires in COVID-19. TCRdb's table, derived via immunoSEQ multiplex PCR, lists solely in-frame clones and lacks some. Of about 120,000 clones listed, roughly nine tenths are singletons. The sequencing input was peripheral blood. These receptor sequences come from a man aged 65 to 79 with active or convalescent COVID-19. The conserved cysteine and the conserved F or W are not part of the CDR3 here. Each record gives: D gene, V gene, J gene, CDR3 length, CDR3 protein. A D gene is named only where the DNA matches it firmly.

TRBD1,TRBV29-1,TRBJ2-3,12,SAPTGYISDTQY
NA,TRBV11-1,TRBJ2-3,13,ASSPRGGSTDTQY
TRBD2,TRBV28,TRBJ2-3,11,ASSPGLTDTQY
NA,TRBV3-1/TRBV3-2,TRBJ1-1,9,ASRARTEAF
NA,TRBV6-5,TRBJ2-7,13,ASSRAGLGRDEQY
NA,TRBV5-6,TRBJ2-1,13,ASSLPDFDYNEQF
NA,TRBV7-2,TRBJ1-2,11,ASSPSTMAGYT
NA,TRBV11-3,TRBJ2-1,15,ASSSPEGGSSYNEQF
TRBD2,TRBV7-2,TRBJ2-7,13,ASSVKIAGFYEQY
NA,TRBV6-1,TRBJ2-5,10,ASSDRQETQY
NA,TRBV28,TRBJ2-3,10,ASSLTGDTQY
TRBD1,TRBV20-1,TRBJ2-1,14,SASLGGRSQNNEQF
NA,TRBV19,TRBJ1-1,12,ASSTRTLNTEAF
TRBD2,TRBV5-1,TRBJ2-3,16,ASSTGTSGRGSADTQY
TRBD1,TRBV5-6,TRBJ1-2,13,ASSTRDREGYGYT
TRBD1,TRBV7-3,TRBJ1-2,11,ASSPGQGEGYT
NA,TRBV18,TRBJ2-5,11,ASSPSEGETQY
NA,TRBV5-8,TRBJ2-7,9,ASSFLYEQY
NA,TRBV30,TRBJ1-4,13,AWSVQRGRREKLF
NA,TRBV19,TRBJ2-3,12,ASSEVKRRDTQY
TRBD2,TRBV9,TRBJ2-7,12,ASIGTIETYEQY
TRBD1,TRBV18,TRBJ2-7,14,ASSRFGQGSLYEQY
TRBD1,TRBV5-1,TRBJ1-1,12,ASSTGQVNTEAF
NA,TRBV12-3/TRBV12-4,TRBJ2-2,11,ASTQAPTGELF
NA,TRBV5-4,TRBJ2-7,11,ASSPIDSYEQY
NA,TRBV6-6,TRBJ1-1,13,ASSALQGTDTEAF
TRBD1,TRBV5-4,TRBJ1-2,11,ASSVTGGFGYT
NA,TRBV12-1,TRBJ1-6,17,ASSFAVGQRWGHNSPLH
TRBD2,TRBV30,TRBJ2-2,13,AWSLRGRVSGELF
NA,TRBV2,TRBJ2-7,13,ASSSEQTAYYEQY
NA,TRBV5-1,TRBJ2-5,12,ASSGGTPLETQY
NA,TRBV7-2,TRBJ2-1,13,ASSLTRQAYNEQF
NA,TRBV15,TRBJ2-3,10,ATSRPRDTQY
TRBD1,TRBV27,TRBJ2-5,15,ASSLSPRTGSQETQY
TRBD1,TRBV7-9,TRBJ1-1,12,ASSLGAGGTEAF
TRBD1,TRBV29-1,TRBJ1-4,11,SSRTGTNEKLF
NA,TRBV5-1,TRBJ1-1,13,ASSFRRAMNTEAF
NA,TRBV30,TRBJ1-2,10,AWSDSIYGYT
NA,TRBV7-2,TRBJ2-7,12,ASSLTDVAYEQY
TRBD2,TRBV15,TRBJ2-5,12,ATSNIGGGETQY
TRBD1,TRBV24-1,TRBJ1-5,13,ATSDGDRAYQPQH
TRBD1,TRBV6-1,TRBJ2-7,16,ASSEGQGASKKSYEQY
TRBD1,TRBV19,TRBJ1-1,15,ASTSRGSKGSNTEAF
NA,TRBV27,TRBJ1-3,13,ASKSYRAAGNTIY
NA,TRBV19,TRBJ2-1,11,ASNAGNYNEQF
NA,TRBV6-5,TRBJ1-3,14,ASSYGLASSGNTIY
NA,TRBV6-1,TRBJ2-7,12,ASSDLARYIEQY
TRBD1,TRBV19,TRBJ1-5,13,ASSPQTGAGQPQH
TRBD2,TRBV2,TRBJ2-3,15,ASSPQDLSGRADTQY
TRBD1,TRBV19,TRBJ1-2,12,ASSFLDRANGYT
TRBD1,TRBV5-1,TRBJ2-1,13,ASSQRDSAYNEQF
NA,TRBV27,TRBJ2-3,14,ASSLLVGASTDTQY
NA,TRBV7-2,TRBJ2-3,12,ASRKPGATDTQY